Listed below are T cell receptor beta chains from one sample, sequenced in a study of shared clonotypes between healthy human individuals. Sequenced by immunoSEQ multiplex PCR; TCRdb stores in-frame clones only, minus some. The data contain about 1 million clones, about 76% of them singletons. The material sequenced was memory CD4+ T cells sorted from blood. The receptor source for this set is a man younger than 30 in good health. Both conserved end residues are part of each CDR3. The D gene is left open where the match is weak. Clone sizes are given selectively: once, few, many, or a class where the clone is expanded.

v_gene: TRBV5-1
abundance: -
j_gene: TRBJ1-2
d_gene: -
CDR3nt: TGCGCCAGCAGCTTGAGCAGCCTCTATGGCTACACCTTC
CDR3aa: CASSLSSLYGYTF

v_gene: TRBV5-6
abundance: -
j_gene: TRBJ2-2
d_gene: -
CDR3nt: TGTGCCAGCAGCTTGGAAAGGGGAGGCCACACCGGGGAGCTGTTTTTT
CDR3aa: CASSLERGGHTGELFF

v_gene: TRBV19
abundance: few
j_gene: TRBJ1-1
d_gene: TRBD1
CDR3nt: TGTGCCAGTAGTTCCGACAGGGGGCAGATTCTCACTGAAGCTTTCTTT
CDR3aa: CASSSDRGQILTEAFF

v_gene: TRBV15
abundance: -
j_gene: TRBJ1-4
d_gene: TRBD1
CDR3nt: TGTGCCACCAGCACATTAGGACAGGGGGCTAAGGTATCGACTAATGAAAAACTGTTTTTT
CDR3aa: CATSTLGQGAKVSTNEKLFF

v_gene: TRBV10-2
abundance: -
j_gene: TRBJ2-7
d_gene: TRBD2
CDR3nt: TGCGCCAGCAGCGACCCGGGACTAGCGGGGGGCTACGAGCAGTACTTC
CDR3aa: CASSDPGLAGGYEQYF

v_gene: TRBV5-1
abundance: -
j_gene: TRBJ1-2
d_gene: TRBD1
CDR3nt: TGCGCCAGCAGCGGATCGGACAGGGAAGGTTATGGCTACACCTTC
CDR3aa: CASSGSDREGYGYTF

v_gene: TRBV6-5
abundance: -
j_gene: TRBJ2-7
d_gene: TRBD2
CDR3nt: TGTGCCAGCACCCCGGGGACTAGCGGGAGTTACGAGCAGTACTTC
CDR3aa: CASTPGTSGSYEQYF

v_gene: TRBV5-8
abundance: -
j_gene: TRBJ2-6
d_gene: TRBD2
CDR3nt: TGTGCCAGCAGCTTGCGGTTAGCGGGGGGCAGCAGGGCCAACGTCCTGACTTTC
CDR3aa: CASSLRLAGGSRANVLTF

v_gene: TRBV2
abundance: once
j_gene: TRBJ2-1
d_gene: TRBD1
CDR3nt: TGTGCCAGCAGTGTACAGGGGAATGAGCAGTTCTTC
CDR3aa: CASSVQGNEQFF

v_gene: TRBV11-2
abundance: few
j_gene: TRBJ1-5
d_gene: -
CDR3nt: TGTGCCAGCAGCTTTAGGGCAGGGGGCAATCAGCCCCAGCATTTT
CDR3aa: CASSFRAGGNQPQHF

v_gene: TRBV4-3
abundance: -
j_gene: TRBJ2-3
d_gene: -
CDR3nt: TGCGCCAGCAGCCAAGATTATTCTAGCAGATTCACAGATACGCAGTATTTT
CDR3aa: CASSQDYSSRFTDTQYF

v_gene: TRBV5-4
abundance: -
j_gene: TRBJ2-1
d_gene: -
CDR3nt: TGTGCCTTCCAGGGGATAGTCTCCTACAATGAGCAGTTCTTC
CDR3aa: CAFQGIVSYNEQFF

v_gene: TRBV5-6
abundance: few
j_gene: TRBJ1-2
d_gene: -
CDR3nt: TGTGCCAGCAGCTTGGGGGCCGAACACTATGGCTACACCTTC
CDR3aa: CASSLGAEHYGYTF

v_gene: TRBV7-2
abundance: -
j_gene: TRBJ2-7
d_gene: -
CDR3nt: TGTGCCAGCAGCTTAGAGAGCGGCCCCTCTCGGGAGCAGTACTTC
CDR3aa: CASSLESGPSREQYF

v_gene: TRBV5-1
abundance: few
j_gene: TRBJ1-3
d_gene: TRBD1
CDR3nt: TGCGCCAGCGGGACAGATGGAAACACCATATATTTT
CDR3aa: CASGTDGNTIYF

v_gene: TRBV10-2
abundance: -
j_gene: TRBJ1-1
d_gene: -
CDR3nt: TGCGCCAGCAGTGAGGGGTACACTGAAGCTTTCTTT
CDR3aa: CASSEGYTEAFF

v_gene: TRBV7-2
abundance: -
j_gene: TRBJ1-5
d_gene: -
CDR3nt: TGTGCCAGTACGCCCGGGGGATCCAATCAGCCCCAGCATTTT
CDR3aa: CASTPGGSNQPQHF